This T cell receptor (beta chain) is from a study of T cells after posttransplantation cyclophosphamide. The assay was immunoSEQ multiplex PCR, and TCRdb's table has in-frame clones only and misses some. Listed for the sample are around 24,000 clones, none seen a single time. This clone was counted ten times or more. Its antigen remains unidentified. Study-level points and caveats: TRB clonality was highly associated with recipient CMV seropositivity and reactivation. Later post-transplant blood repertoires were often dominated by donor CD8+ memory clones. TRB overlap between skin or GI tissue T cells and blood was limited.

This related bone marrow graft donor gave peripheral blood on the day of marrow donation. With 0 bases removed from V and 6 bases from J, the gap between germline ends came to 4 bases. Germline V CDR1 and CDR2: SGHNT, YYREEE (reference sequence). The CDR3 extends over 13 amino acids. This chain uses TRBV5-4 with TRBJ1-6; D not certain. Sequencing was done on a sample of PBMCs. This receptor was taken from a woman aged 55-70 years in good health, CMV-negative, and a related stem cell transplant donor. CDR3 DNA: TGTGCCAGCAGCTTGGACAGTAATTCACCCCTCCACTTT. Translation: CASSLDSNSPLHF.